This T cell receptor (beta chain) was identified in a study of blood T cell repertoires in COVID-19. About the research overall: Sources were T cells, B-cell-depleted T cells, or PBMCs; the material itself was cDNA or gDNA.

Data came from immunoSEQ multiplex PCR; TCRdb stores just in-frame clones and leaves some out. The data contain fewer than 350,000 clones, under 90% of them singletons. Individuals aged about 18 to 100 years were recruited from 24 US areas. Clinical histories supplied by participants themselves formed the basis of cohort assignment. For recovered donors of Cohort 3, there were two negative PCRs, clearance, or symptom resolution. The CDR3 totals 16 residues. Germline assignment: CDR1 MNHEY and CDR2 SMNVEV (reference sequence). The J segment lost 6 bases and the V segment lost 6 bases, leaving 9 bases of the junction unmatched.

This TCR derives from a woman aged 40 to 49 who had recovered from COVID-19. The V gene is TRBV27, the J gene TRBJ1-6; 9 bases are shared with TRBD1. Sequencing was done on a sample of PBMCs or T cells enriched from blood (not recorded which). The CDR3 is CASSSGQGRFNSPLHF. DNA of the CDR3: TGTGCCAGCAGCTCGGGACAGGGAAGGTTTAATTCACCCCTCCACTTT.